The present TCR beta chain was sequenced within a study of identical twins. Study-wide points: Shared out-of-frame alpha sequences (those common to twins) showed excess low generation probability. Donors were not followed over many years; analysis was cross-sectional.

This clonotype has a handful of counts. What it binds is unknown. A universal primer site was created by template switching, with the cDNA bearing unique molecular identifiers. TCRdb reprocessed the 5' RACE reads via MiXCR and lists one record per CDR3 protein. The repertoire holds about 890,000 distinct CDR3 sequences, with 12% as singletons. This same sample was also taken into another study, of yellow fever vaccine responses in identical twins. This second report adds: Reportedly, the T cell response mounted by twins to vaccine seemed partly convergent, partly personalized.

The specimen sequenced was PBMCs. The source is a woman between 18 and 29 years old in good health.

CDR3 bases: TGCAGCGTTGATGCGATAGCGGGAGTCCCGAGTGCGCAGTATTTT. Amino acids: CSVDAIAGVPSAQYF. This chain links TRBV29-1 with TRBJ2-3; 9 nucleotides align to TRBD2. The V segment lost 3 bases and the J segment 10 bases; nucleotides outside the gene matches: 14. This CDR3 is built from 15 residues. Germline V gives CDR1 SQVTM, CDR2 ANQGSEA.